The entry below describes one T cell receptor (beta chain). Antigen specificity is unknown. This sample is part of a study of shared clonotypes between healthy human individuals. Study outcomes and limitations: It was expected that sequencing depth would affect clonotype sharing among donors.

Every donor, a Caucasian adult, lived in Nashville, Tennessee. This CDR3 comprises 13 residues. CDR1 is SGHRS, CDR2 YFSETQ, per germline. V lost 0 bases to trimming and J lost 3 bases, with 6 bases between them. Clones were sequenced by immunoSEQ multiplex PCR, and TCRdb holds only the in-frame ones, with some missing. The sample yields about 990,000 clones, around 82% seen once. Sample: memory CD4+ T cells from PBMCs. Subset denoted: CD45RA-negative fraction. The origin of this receptor is a man younger than 35 in good health. Some clones in this sample may be carry-over from other donors' samples. The chain employs TRBV5-1 and TRBJ1-1; D remains unclear. The CDR3 reads CASSLEQDTEAFF. CDR3 DNA sequence: TGCGCCAGCAGCTTGGAACAAGACACTGAAGCTTTCTTT.